The 32 T cell receptor beta chains listed next were all sequenced from one sample in a study of radiation and T cells in renal cell carcinoma. Time point of the sample: baseline pretreatment blood. As for treatment: 15 Gy SBRT to primary tumor, nephrectomy 4 weeks later. TCRdb's copy holds only in-frame clones and misses some; the assay was immunoSEQ multiplex PCR. The data hold approximately 150,000 clones, with approximately 82% observed a single time. This sample comprised blood, obtained from a patient whose treatment included radiotherapy and nephrectomy. All receptors come from a woman aged 45-65 years with renal cell carcinoma.

The table lists this clone with a few counts. The chain combines TRBV6-4 with TRBJ2-1; D assignment may be TRBD1 or TRBD2 (5 bases each). CDR3 length: 16 amino acids. CDR1 and CDR2 from the germline V gene are MRHNA and SNTAGT. V gave up 6 bases and J gave up 0 bases, with 15 bases separating them. The CDR3 DNA sequence: TGTGCCAGCAGCCCCGAGGGGAGAAGCTCCTACAATGAGCAGTTCTTC. It encodes CASSPEGRSSYNEQFF.

This rearrangement joins TRBV20-1 to TRBJ1-1; D unresolved. Trimming shortened V by 5 bases and J by 11 bases, and 6 bases separated the two germline ends. The germline CDR1 and CDR2 sequences are DFQATT and SNEGSKA (reference sequence). The CDR3 runs to 8 residues. The CDR3 loop is CSAPSAFF. CDR3 in DNA: TGCAGTGCTCCGAGTGCTTTCTTT.

The chain recombines TRBV5-1 with TRBJ2-3; D is uncertain. Germline CDR1 is SGHRS and CDR2 is YFSETQ. The CDR3 is 16 residues long. V was clipped by 0 bases and J by 2 bases, with 13 bases between them. CDR3 region: CASSLAVKGVTDTQYF. The CDR3 coding sequence is TGCGCCAGCAGCTTGGCCGTAAAGGGTGTCACAGATACGCAGTATTTT.

The chain couples TRBV5-4 to TRBJ1-2; 7 bases map to TRBD1. With 3 bases clipped from V and 8 bases from J, the junction kept 16 bases outside the gene matches. The germline gives CDR1 SGHNT, CDR2 YYREEE (reference sequence). The CDR3 runs to 16 residues. The CDR3 coding sequence is TGTGCCAGCAGCTCTGGGACAGCCTATCGTCTTGAGGGCTACACCTTC. It translates to CASSSGTAYRLEGYTF. The whole variable domain, remainder taken from reference TRBV5-4 and TRBJ1-2, is ETGVTQSPTHLIKTRGQQVTLRCSSQSGHNTVSWYQQALGQGPQFIFQYYREEENGRGNFPPRFSGLQFPNYSSELNVNALELDDSALYLCASSSGTAYRLEGYTFGSGTRLTVV.

The rearrangement joins TRBV4-1 to TRBJ2-1, with D uncertain. Germline V gives CDR1 MGHRA, CDR2 YSYEKL. V lost 1 base to trimming and J lost 10 bases, with 11 bases between them. This CDR3 contains 13 residues. The CDR3 DNA is TGCGCCAGCAGCCAAGTCGGGTTTCTCGAGCAGTTCTTC. This encodes CASSQVGFLEQFF.

A few counts support this clone. The chain uses TRBV4-2 and TRBJ1-2, with 8 positions matching TRBD1. Germline trimming cut 0 bases from V and 4 bases from J; bases unmatched to any gene: 10. The CDR3 loop spans 17 amino acids. Germline V gene lookup returns CDR1 LGHNA and CDR2 YNFKEQ. CDR3 sequence: CASSQDLLAGGVYGYTF. CDR3 in DNA: TGTGCCAGCAGCCAAGATCTTTTAGCAGGGGGCGTCTATGGCTACACCTTC.

This rearrangement joins TRBV30 to TRBJ2-5, with 7 bases lining up with TRBD1. The CDR3 loop spans 12 amino acids. V gave up 5 bases and J gave up 2 bases; unmatched junction bases: 2. Germline V CDR1 and CDR2: GTSNPN, SVGIG (reference sequence). CDR3 nucleotide sequence: TGTGCCTGGGACAGGGCACAAGAGACCCAGTACTTC. It yields the protein CAWDRAQETQYF.

This chain's CDR3 is CASSQAGTQPQKLFF. CDR3 bases: TGTGCCAGCAGCCAAGCCGGGACTCAACCTCAAAAACTGTTTTTT. The rearrangement links TRBV7-9 to TRBJ1-4, with D possibly TRBD1 on 5 matching bases. Looked up from germline, CDR1 is SEHNR and CDR2 is FQNEAQ (reference sequence). This CDR3 contains 15 residues. V lost 5 bases to trimming and J lost 9 bases, with 19 bases between them.

This chain joins TRBV6-5 and TRBJ2-1; D is ambiguous. This CDR3 has 13 residues. The germline V gene encodes CDR1 MNHEY and CDR2 SVGAGI. V was shortened by 8 bases and J by 0 bases, with 8 bases between the two germline ends. CDR3 amino acids: CASARTSYNEQFF. CDR3 DNA sequence: TGTGCCAGCGCACGGACCTCCTACAATGAGCAGTTCTTC.

For the CDR3, the DNA is TGCGCCAGCAGCTTGGAAGTCGGGACCAATGGCTACACCTTC. This gives the protein CASSLEVGTNGYTF. The gene calls are TRBV5-1 and TRBJ1-2; weak D call: TRBD1 (5 bases). CDR3 length: 14 residues. The germline V and J ends were trimmed by 0 bases and 6 bases, with 12 bases remaining between them. The V gene's germline CDR1 is SGHRS and CDR2 YFSETQ.

The J gene is TRBJ1-5, the V gene TRBV7-2; TRBD1 matches at 7 bases. J was trimmed by 3 bases and V by 3 bases; bases with no gene match: 2. CDR3 size: 14 residues. The germline V gene has CDR1 SGHTA and CDR2 FQGNSA. The CDR3: CASSFGTVNQPQHF. CDR3 sequence (DNA): TGTGCCAGCAGCTTCGGGACAGTCAATCAGCCCCAGCATTTT.

The chain recombines TRBV6-5 with TRBJ1-3; D unresolved. The ends were cut back, 2 bases at V and 0 bases at J, with 8 bases in the middle. The CDR3 is 15 residues long. CDR1 is MNHEY and CDR2 is SVGAGI in the germline V gene. The CDR3 bases are TGTGCCAGCAGTTACACTGTGAACTCTGGAAACACCATATATTTT. It is translated as CASSYTVNSGNTIYF.

The chain has TRBV6-5 and TRBJ2-7; 11 bases line up with TRBD2. The CDR3 sequence is 16 residues long. From germline, CDR1 is MNHEY and CDR2 SVGAGI. J was trimmed by 1 base and V by 4 bases; bases with no gene match: 6. The DNA for the CDR3 is TGTGCCAGCAGTTCCCATAGCGGGAGGGAATCCTACGAGCAGTACTTC. Translation: CASSSHSGRESYEQYF.

The chain has TRBV6-5 and TRBJ1-5; D not resolved. CDR3 length equals 14 residues. V lost 6 bases, J lost 2 bases, and 11 bases lay in between. The germline V gene encodes CDR1 MNHEY and CDR2 SVGAGI. The CDR3 DNA reads TGTGCCAGCAGCCCGGGGAGTCGCAATCAGCCCCAGCATTTT. Residues: CASSPGSRNQPQHF.

The gene calls are TRBV27 and TRBJ2-1; unclear D gene. Germline assignment: CDR1 MNHEY and CDR2 SMNVEV (reference sequence). The CDR3 loop spans 11 amino acids. The ends were cut back, 4 bases at V and 10 bases at J, with 8 bases in the middle. The CDR3 is CASSSSLEQFF. CDR3 DNA sequence: TGTGCCAGCAGTTCCTCCCTGGAGCAGTTCTTC.

The chain combines TRBV7-9 with TRBJ2-1; 9 bases align to TRBD1. J lost 4 bases, V lost 3 bases, and 4 bases had no gene match. CDR1 SEHNR and CDR2 FQNEAQ come from the germline V gene (reference sequence). This CDR3 contains 15 residues. CDR3 sequence reads: CASSLDRGIYNEQFF. The CDR3 coding sequence is TGTGCCAGCAGCTTGGACAGGGGTATTTACAATGAGCAGTTCTTC.

V is TRBV19 and J is TRBJ1-5; maybe TRBD1 (5 bases). There are 14 residues in the CDR3. Trimming cost V 2 bases and J 4 bases, with 9 bases left between them. Germline CDR1 reads LNHDA; CDR2 reads SQIVND (reference sequence). The CDR3 nucleotides read TGTGCCAGTAGTATATTGGGGGGAAATCAGCCCCAGCATTTT. It encodes CASSILGGNQPQHF.

This clone was seen once. The chain links TRBV27 to TRBJ1-5, with a possible D match to TRBD1 (6 bases). V lost 7 bases and J 2 bases, leaving 21 bases between the germline ends. Germline V gives CDR1 MNHEY, CDR2 SMNVEV (reference sequence). The CDR3 loop spans 17 amino acids. The CDR3: CASKGGRGGEGNQPQHF. The CDR3 DNA reads as TGTGCCAGCAAGGGGGGGCGCGGAGGGGAGGGCAATCAGCCCCAGCATTTT.

The V gene is TRBV30, the J gene TRBJ2-7; perhaps TRBD2 as D (6 bases). Between the trimmed V and J ends, which lost 3 bases and 4 bases, there was a span of 13 bases. The CDR3 covers 13 residues. Germline loops: CDR1 GTSNPN, CDR2 SVGIG (reference sequence). CDR3 nucleotides: TGTGCCTGGAGCCGGGGGTTGGGGTACGAGCAGTACTTC. Translation: CAWSRGLGYEQYF. The variable domain in full, with the rest retrieved from reference TRBV30 and TRBJ2-7, is SQTIHQWPATLVQPVGSPLSLECTVEGTSNPNLYWYRQAAGRGLQLLFYSVGIGQISSEVPQNLSASRPQDRQFILSSKKLLLSDSGFYLCAWSRGLGYEQYFGPGTRLTVT.

The chain employs TRBV6-5 and TRBJ2-3; the D call may be TRBD1 or TRBD2 (5 bases each). Germline values: CDR1 MNHEY, CDR2 SVGAGI. There are 12 residues in the CDR3. V was cut by 4 bases and J by 9 bases, with 11 bases left in between. CDR3 loop: CASSFSEGTQYF. The DNA of the CDR3 is TGTGCCAGCAGTTTTAGCGAGGGGACGCAGTATTTT.

This clone has just one count. V is TRBV6-5 and J is TRBJ2-7, with D possibly being TRBD2 (7 bases). The germline V gene encodes CDR1 MNHEY and CDR2 SVGAGI. With 1 base removed from V and 7 bases from J, the gap between germline ends came to 14 bases. The CDR3 totals 14 residues. The CDR3 nucleotides read TGTGCCAGCAGTTACTACCTGGGAGGGGGGGAGCAGTACTTC. Translated, it gives CASSYYLGGGEQYF.

CDR3: CAISFSDYGYTF. In DNA, the CDR3 is TGTGCCATCTCCTTCTCCGACTATGGCTACACCTTC. The chain has TRBV10-3 and TRBJ1-2; no clear D. The CDR3 runs 12 residues. The germline V gene encodes CDR1 ENHRY and CDR2 SYGVKD. The ends were cut back, 8 bases at V and 3 bases at J, with 10 bases in the middle.

The chain is built from TRBV2 and TRBJ2-7; the match to TRBD2 covers 7 bases. The CDR3 loop spans 14 amino acids. V shed 7 bases and J 6 bases; nucleotides not matched to a gene: 12. Looked up from germline, CDR1 is SNHLY and CDR2 is FYNNEI. The CDR3 DNA reads as TGTGCCAGCACACTGGGTCTAGGGAGGGTCGAGCAGTACTTC. It codes for CASTLGLGRVEQYF.

The gene calls are TRBV7-2 and TRBJ2-7; 13 bases match TRBD2. After removal of 5 bases from V and 3 bases from J, the junction contained 4 bases not matched to a gene. The CDR3 sequence is 15 residues long. Germline values: CDR1 SGHTA, CDR2 FQGNSA. The chain's CDR3 is CASSTRLAGGYEQYF. CDR3 DNA sequence: TGTGCCAGCAGCACCCGACTAGCGGGGGGCTACGAGCAGTACTTC.

V is TRBV7-2 and J is TRBJ2-3; D might be TRBD1 (6 bases). CDR3 length: 13 residues. V was trimmed by 5 bases and J by 3 bases, leaving 9 bases between them. Looked up from germline, CDR1 is SGHTA and CDR2 is FQGNSA. The CDR3 protein is CASSVGQTDTQYF. Written as DNA, the CDR3 is TGTGCCAGCAGCGTAGGACAGACAGATACGCAGTATTTT.

The chain links TRBV7-9 to TRBJ2-2; the D gene is possibly TRBD1 (5 bases). V gave up 8 bases and J gave up 0 bases, with 10 bases separating them. Germline CDR1 SEHNR, CDR2 FQNEAQ (reference sequence). The CDR3 has 14 amino acids. CDR3 sequence: CASGGASNTGELFF. The CDR3 DNA reads TGTGCCAGCGGTGGGGCCTCGAACACCGGGGAGCTGTTTTTT.

This chain links TRBV19 with TRBJ1-5; tentative D call: TRBD1 (6 bases). Germline V gene sequence: CDR1 LNHDA, CDR2 SQIVND (reference sequence). The CDR3 runs to 17 residues. Trimming took 1 base from V and 5 from J, leaving 18 bases between them. The CDR3 loop reads CASSIGGGRGGDQPQHF. Written as DNA, the CDR3 is TGTGCCAGTAGTATAGGCGGAGGCAGGGGAGGGGATCAGCCCCAGCATTTT. The entire variable domain, with the rest obtained from reference TRBV19 and TRBJ1-5, is as follows: DGGITQSPKYLFRKEGQNVTLSCEQNLNHDAMYWYRQDPGQGLRLIYYSQIVNDFQKGDIAEGYSVSREKKESFPLTVTSAQKNPTAFYLCASSIGGGRGGDQPQHFGDGTRLSIL.

This clone was seen only a few times. The chain uses TRBV6-5 and TRBJ1-6; 7 bases fit TRBD1. Germline V gene data show CDR1 as MNHEY and CDR2 as SVGAGI. This CDR3 comprises 12 residues. The V gene end was trimmed by 2 bases and the J gene end by 11 bases; junction bases not matched to a gene: 0. This chain's CDR3 is CASSYDRAPLHF. CDR3 bases: TGTGCCAGCAGTTACGACAGGGCACCCCTCCACTTT.

The V gene is TRBV25-1, the J gene TRBJ1-2; the D is unclear. V shed 4 bases and J shed 2 bases, with 11 bases lying between them. Germline-derived CDR1 and CDR2 are MGHDK and SYGVNS. The CDR3 totals 14 residues. The CDR3 DNA follows: TGTGCCAGCAGTGCCGTTCGGACCAACTATGGCTACACCTTC. Its protein is CASSAVRTNYGYTF.

The CDR3 nucleotides are TGTGCCAGCACCTCACTTGAGGTCGCCCAGCATTTT. This codes for CASTSLEVAQHF. This rearrangement joins TRBV28 to TRBJ1-5; D remains unclear. The length of the CDR3 is 12 residues. The germline gives CDR1 MDHEN, CDR2 SYDVKM. Trimming pared 7 bases from V and 11 bases from J, leaving 15 bases between.

The gene calls are TRBV5-4 and TRBJ2-1, with D uncertain. Germline V gene lookup returns CDR1 SGHNT and CDR2 YYREEE (reference sequence). The V end lost 5 bases, the J end lost 5 bases, and 17 bases lay between the germline ends. The CDR3 contains 15 residues. CDR3 sequence reads: CASRPNRAQNNEQFF. CDR3 bases: TGTGCCAGCAGACCAAACCGGGCGCAAAACAATGAGCAGTTCTTC.

This clone was recorded once. This chain links TRBV4-1 with TRBJ1-2, with D perhaps matching TRBD1 (5 bases). The CDR3 loop spans 17 amino acids. Trimming took 6 bases from V and 4 from J, leaving 24 bases between them. Germline V gives CDR1 MGHRA, CDR2 YSYEKL. CDR3 coding DNA: TGCGCCAGCAGGCGTCTGGACACCTATGACTCGGCCTATGGCTACACCTTC. Translated, it gives CASRRLDTYDSAYGYTF.